The 8 T cell receptor beta chains given below trace back to one sample, sequenced in a study of cytomegalovirus exposure and HLA in healthy donors. 60 Vbeta and 13 Jbeta primers were used in PCR. Method: immunoSEQ multiplex PCR; TCRdb's copy keeps in-frame clones and lacks some. The data hold roughly 150,000 clones, with 76% observed a single time. The sample comprised PBMCs. These receptors came from a male donor in good health and CMV-seronegative.

The rearrangement uses TRBV10-3 and TRBJ2-7, with 11 bases identical to TRBD1. The CDR3 runs to 16 residues. Per the germline V gene, CDR1 is ENHRY and CDR2 is SYGVKD. The V gene end was trimmed by 4 bases and the J gene end by 0 bases; junction bases not matched to a gene: 5. DNA for the CDR3: TGTGCCATCAGTGGGAGGGACAGGGGGATCTCCTACGAGCAGTACTTC. This translates into CAISGRDRGISYEQYF.

This rearrangement joins TRBV27 to TRBJ2-7, with 10 positions matching TRBD2. CDR1 and CDR2 (germline): MNHEY, SMNVEV (reference sequence). The length of the CDR3 is 15 residues. V was clipped by 7 bases and J by 1 base; unmatched bases: 7. In DNA, the CDR3 is TGTGCCAGCACCAACACACTAGCGGGATCCTACGAGCAGTACTTC. Amino acids: CASTNTLAGSYEQYF.

The V and J genes are TRBV7-6 and TRBJ1-1; D perhaps matches TRBD1 (6 bases). The CDR3 covers 15 residues. Germline V gene sequence: CDR1 SGHVS, CDR2 FNYEAQ. Trimming pared 2 bases from V and 1 base from J, leaving 11 bases between. In DNA form, the CDR3 reads TGTGCCAGCAGCTTATGGACAGCTAAGAACACTGAAGCTTTCTTT. Translated: CASSLWTAKNTEAFF.

The J gene is TRBJ2-7, the V gene TRBV6-6, with a tentative D call TRBD1 (6 bases). V was shortened by 2 bases and J by 4 bases, with 9 bases between the two germline ends. The CDR3 covers 13 residues. In germline, CDR1 is MNHNY, CDR2 SVGAGI (reference sequence). Here the CDR3 reads CASSYAGQYEQYF. CDR3 nucleotide sequence: TGTGCCAGCAGTTACGCCGGACAGTACGAGCAGTACTTC.

The rearrangement joins TRBV9 to TRBJ2-2; D uncertain. This CDR3 has 16 residues. The V end was cut by 0 bases, the J end by 2 bases, with 11 bases between. Germline V CDR1 and CDR2: SGDLS, YYNGEE. The CDR3 sequence is CASSVDAGVNTGELFF. The DNA of the CDR3 is TGTGCCAGCAGCGTAGATGCAGGTGTTAACACCGGGGAGCTGTTTTTT.

The chain joins TRBV9 to TRBJ2-5, with D tentatively TRBD2 (5 bases). Germline values: CDR1 SGDLS, CDR2 YYNGEE. The CDR3 covers 18 residues. The V and J ends lost 0 bases and 4 bases respectively, with 22 bases between them. CDR3 residues: CASSVGGLGEAGGETQYF. The CDR3 DNA sequence: TGTGCCAGCAGCGTAGGAGGGCTCGGGGAAGCTGGCGGAGAGACCCAGTACTTC.

V is TRBV2 and J is TRBJ2-5, with 7 bases matching TRBD1. The DNA end is a closer match to TRBJ2-7, so the J assignment may be wrong. The germline V gene encodes CDR1 SNHLY and CDR2 FYNNEI. The CDR3 has 12 residues. This CDR3 is CASSRGGDEQYF. The CDR3 DNA reads TGTGCCAGCAGTAGAGGGGGCGACGAGCAGTACTTC.

V is TRBV10-3 and J is TRBJ1-2; D might be TRBD1 (5 bases). Trimming took 0 bases from V and 5 from J, leaving 10 bases between them. Germline V gene data show CDR1 as ENHRY and CDR2 as SYGVKD. This CDR3 is built from 14 residues. The CDR3: CAISESGGRYGYTF. The CDR3 DNA is TGTGCCATCAGTGAGTCGGGGGGTCGGTATGGCTACACCTTC.